This T cell receptor beta chain is from a study of metastatic and nonmetastatic thyroid tumors. Study information: Comparison of repertoires was carried out across blood and tumor or nodule tissue from malignant and benign thyroid patients.

This clone has at least ten counts. Patients underwent thyroid surgery, and none had received any treatment before it. Original analysis: Using the CDR3 differences seen across clinicopathological groups, the authors built a distant-metastasis classifier for papillary thyroid cancer, which was meant to discriminate distant-metastatic patients. TCRdb reanalyzed the PCR reads with MiXCR. TCRdb, not the authors, supplied the V and J calls. The sample holds about 90,000 clones, approximately 9% seen once. V gave up 8 bases and J gave up 0 bases, with 11 bases separating them. The CDR3 loop spans 14 amino acids. CDR1 and CDR2 from the germline V gene are SNHLY and FYNNEI.

V is TRBV2 and J is TRBJ1-3; D gene ambiguous. Source material: blood. The receptor was derived from a female donor with papillary thyroid cancer or a benign thyroid nodule (not recorded which). Some clones in this sample may be carry-over from other donors' samples. CDR3 bases: TGTGCCAGCCAAGAGTACTCCTCTGGAAACACCATATATTTT. The encoded protein is CASQEYSSGNTIYF.